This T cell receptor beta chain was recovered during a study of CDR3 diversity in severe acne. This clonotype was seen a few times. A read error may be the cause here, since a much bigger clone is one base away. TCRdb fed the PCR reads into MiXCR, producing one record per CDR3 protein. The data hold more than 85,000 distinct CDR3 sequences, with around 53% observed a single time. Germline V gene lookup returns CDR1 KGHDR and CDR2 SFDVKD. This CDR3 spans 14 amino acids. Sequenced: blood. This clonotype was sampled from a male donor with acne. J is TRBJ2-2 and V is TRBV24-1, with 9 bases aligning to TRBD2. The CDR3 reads CATSGTSHTGELLF. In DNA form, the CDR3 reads TGTGCCACAAGCGGGACTAGCCACACCGGGGAGCTGCTTTTT.